Listed here are 9 T cell receptor beta chains from one sample, sequenced in a study of blood T cell repertoires in COVID-19 (dated by TCRdb to 2020 to 2021). The library came from the immunoSEQ multiplex PCR assay. TCRdb limited this immuneACCESS table to in-frame rearrangements with V and J called. A share of clones is missing; checked studies link under half to unresolved V genes, and the rest is unexplained. In this sample the table shows about 200,000 clones, more than 75% of which occur a single time. Around 5.2% of the sample comes from the top ten. Sequences were obtained from peripheral blood. The receptors shown here come from an elderly woman with acute or convalescent COVID-19.

The V call is TRBV5-1, the J call TRBJ1-5, with 8 positions matching TRBD1. The length of the CDR3 is 15 residues. V shed 0 bases and J 2 bases; nucleotides not matched to a gene: 1. Germline CDR1 and CDR2: SGHRS and YFSETQ. The CDR3 DNA reads as TGCGCCAGCAGCTTGGAGGGACAGGGCAATCAGCCCCAGCATTTT. This gives the protein CASSLEGQGNQPQHF.

The chain employs TRBV7-2 and TRBJ2-7; TRBD2 aligns across 8 bases. The junction had 5 bases not matched to a gene; V was cut back by 2 bases and J by 5 bases. In germline, CDR1 is SGHTA, CDR2 FQGNSA. The CDR3 contains 14 residues. The CDR3 nucleotides are TGTGCCAGCAGCTTATCGGGAGGGAATAACGAGCAGTACTTC. Translation: CASSLSGGNNEQYF. Complete variable domain (other parts from reference TRBV7-2 and TRBJ2-7): GAGVSQSPSNKVTEKGKDVELRCDPISGHTALYWYRQSLGQGLEFLIYFQGNSAPDKSGLPSDRFSAERTGGSVSTLTIQRTQQEDSAVYLCASSLSGGNNEQYFGPGTRLTVT.

The chain couples TRBV6-5 to TRBJ1-2; 8 positions agree with TRBD1. CDR3 size: 15 residues. The ends lost 6 bases at V and 2 bases at J; junction bases unmatched: 8. Germline V gene sequence: CDR1 MNHEY, CDR2 SVGAGI. CDR3: CASRPSDRENYGYTF. The CDR3 nucleotides are TGTGCCAGCAGACCTTCGGACAGGGAGAACTATGGCTACACCTTC.

CDR3 residues: CASSYSQGYGYTF. The CDR3 DNA sequence: TGTGCCAGCAGTTATAGTCAGGGCTATGGCTACACCTTC. The rearrangement links TRBV28 to TRBJ1-2; weak D call: TRBD1 (5 bases). From germline, CDR1 is MDHEN and CDR2 SYDVKM. V was cut by 4 bases and J by 4 bases, with 10 bases left in between. This CDR3 region has 13 residues.

The table lists this clone with a few counts. This chain joins TRBV27 and TRBJ2-5, with D unresolved. Trimming shortened V by 5 bases and J by 2 bases, and 12 bases separated the two germline ends. Per germline, CDR1 MNHEY and CDR2 SMNVEV (reference sequence). This CDR3 region has 14 residues. The CDR3 protein is CASSPRSSQETQYF. The DNA of the CDR3 is TGTGCCAGCAGTCCACGGTCGAGTCAAGAGACCCAGTACTTC.

This clone came up once. V and J are TRBV5-1 and TRBJ2-1, with D possibly TRBD2 on 6 matching bases. There are 16 residues in the CDR3. V was clipped by 2 bases and J by 8 bases, with 20 bases between them. Per germline, CDR1 SGHRS and CDR2 YFSETQ. The CDR3 DNA reads as TGCGCCAGCAGCTTCATGATGGGGATGTCGGGGGATGAGCAGTTCTTC. Its translation is CASSFMMGMSGDEQFF. The full variable domain, completed using reference TRBV5-1 and TRBJ2-1, is KAGVTQTPRYLIKTRGQQVTLSCSPISGHRSVSWYQQTPGQGLQFLFEYFSETQRNKGNFPGRFSGRQFSNSRSEMNVSTLELGDSALYLCASSFMMGMSGDEQFFGPGTRLTVL.

The count of this clone is one. This chain uses TRBV3-1 (or the pseudogene TRBV3-2) with TRBJ1-5; TRBD1 matches at 11 bases. There are 18 residues in the CDR3. CDR1 and CDR2 from the germline V gene are LGHDT and YNNKEL (reference sequence). The J segment lost 4 bases and the V segment lost 5 bases, leaving 13 bases of the junction unmatched. CDR3 DNA: TGTGCCAGCAGCATACCACGGGGACAGGGGGTTGGAAATCAGCCCCAGCATTTT. As protein: CASSIPRGQGVGNQPQHF.

The chain carries TRBV18 and TRBJ2-4; the match to TRBD1 covers 9 bases. J lost 9 bases, V lost 3 bases, and 6 bases had no gene match. CDR1 is KGHSH and CDR2 is LQKENI in the germline V gene. This CDR3 is built from 14 residues. CDR3 sequence (DNA): TGTGCCAGCTCACCCGGACAGGGGTTTACCATTCAGTACTTC. Translating it yields CASSPGQGFTIQYF.

V is TRBV7-9 and J is TRBJ2-4; D is perhaps TRBD1 (5 bases). V was clipped by 4 bases and J by 9 bases, with 10 bases between them. Looked up from germline, CDR1 is SEHNR and CDR2 is FQNEAQ (reference sequence). CDR3 length: 12 residues. In DNA form, the CDR3 reads TGTGCCAGCAGCTGGGGCGACGGCATTCAGTACTTC. Translating it yields CASSWGDGIQYF.